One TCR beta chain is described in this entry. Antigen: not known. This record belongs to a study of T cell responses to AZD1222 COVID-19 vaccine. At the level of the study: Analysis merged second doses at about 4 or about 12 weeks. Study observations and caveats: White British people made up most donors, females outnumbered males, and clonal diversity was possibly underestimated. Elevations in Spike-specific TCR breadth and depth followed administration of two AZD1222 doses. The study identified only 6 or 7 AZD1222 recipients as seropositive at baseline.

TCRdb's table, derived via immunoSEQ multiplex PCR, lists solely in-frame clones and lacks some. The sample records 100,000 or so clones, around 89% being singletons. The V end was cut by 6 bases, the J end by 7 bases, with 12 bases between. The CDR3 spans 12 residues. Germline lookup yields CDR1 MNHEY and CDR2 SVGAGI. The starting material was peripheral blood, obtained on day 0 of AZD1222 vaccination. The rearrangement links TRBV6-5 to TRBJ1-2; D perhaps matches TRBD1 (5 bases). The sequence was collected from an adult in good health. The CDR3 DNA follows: TGTGCCAGCAGCCCCGGGGGGATTGGCTACACCTTC. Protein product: CASSPGGIGYTF.